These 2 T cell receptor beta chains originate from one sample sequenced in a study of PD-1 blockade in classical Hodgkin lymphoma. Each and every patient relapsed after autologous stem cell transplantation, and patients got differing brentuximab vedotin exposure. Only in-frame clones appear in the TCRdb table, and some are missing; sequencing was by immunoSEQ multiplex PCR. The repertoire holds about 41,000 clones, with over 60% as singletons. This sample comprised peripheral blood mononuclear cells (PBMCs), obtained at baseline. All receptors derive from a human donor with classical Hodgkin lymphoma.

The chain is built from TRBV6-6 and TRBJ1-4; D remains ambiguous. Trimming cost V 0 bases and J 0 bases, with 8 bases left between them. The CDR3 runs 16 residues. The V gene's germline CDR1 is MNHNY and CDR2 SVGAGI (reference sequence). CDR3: CASSYSRVSTNEKLFF. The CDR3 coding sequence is TGTGCCAGCAGTTACTCGAGAGTCTCAACTAATGAAAAACTGTTTTTT.

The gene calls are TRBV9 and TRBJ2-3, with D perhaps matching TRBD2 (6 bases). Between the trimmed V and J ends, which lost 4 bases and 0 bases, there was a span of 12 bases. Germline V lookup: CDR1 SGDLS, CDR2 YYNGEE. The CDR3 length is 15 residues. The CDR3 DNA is TGTGCCAGCAGCCGGGACTCTAAAAGCACAGATACGCAGTATTTT. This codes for CASSRDSKSTDTQYF.